These 28 T cell receptor beta chains were all obtained from the same sample, sequenced in a study of shared clonotypes between healthy human individuals. The repertoire was sequenced with immunoSEQ multiplex PCR; TCRdb's copy has only in-frame clones and lacks some. The table lists under 1,900,000 clones, about 98.5% of them singletons. Material: naive CD4+ T cells sorted from blood. Subset: CD45RA+ positively selected. The receptors were gathered from a man between 25 and 39 years old in good health.

The chain employs TRBV5-1 and TRBJ2-2; either TRBD1 or TRBD2 may fit D (5 bases each). The CDR3 contains 14 residues. CDR1 is SGHRS, CDR2 YFSETQ, per germline. V was trimmed by 3 bases and J by 2 bases, leaving 8 bases between them. The CDR3 DNA follows: TGCGCCAGCAGCTCTGGGGACAACACCGGGGAGCTGTTTTTT. This translates into CASSSGDNTGELFF.

The chain combines TRBV5-4 with TRBJ1-3; D not certain. Trimming removed 0 bases at V and 0 bases at J, with 7 bases between. The CDR3 has 15 residues. Germline lookup yields CDR1 SGHNT and CDR2 YYREEE (reference sequence). CDR3 region: CASSLDGLSGNTIYF. The DNA for the CDR3 is TGTGCCAGCAGCTTGGACGGGCTCTCTGGAAACACCATATATTTT.

The chain couples TRBV20-1 to TRBJ2-1; D remains ambiguous. Trimming stripped 3 bases from V and 12 bases from J, with 12 bases between. CDR3 size: 11 residues. CDR1 and CDR2 (germline): DFQATT, SNEGSKA (reference sequence). CDR3 coding DNA: TGCAGTGCTAGCATGTCTCAGCTGCAGTTCTTC. Encoded protein: CSASMSQLQFF.

This rearrangement joins TRBV9 to TRBJ1-2, with 7 bases fitting TRBD1. The germline V gene encodes CDR1 SGDLS and CDR2 YYNGEE. The CDR3 totals 18 residues. Losses at the gene ends were 0 bases for V and 0 bases for J; bases not matched to a gene: 11. The CDR3 coding sequence is TGTGCCAGCAGCGTAGGCATGTACAGGGGCACCTCTAACTATGGCTACACCTTC. Translated: CASSVGMYRGTSNYGYTF.

The chain is built from TRBV28 and TRBJ2-3, with 7 positions matching TRBD2. The V gene's germline CDR1 is MDHEN and CDR2 SYDVKM. Unmatched junction bases numbered 4, after V lost 2 bases and J lost 5 bases. This CDR3 is built from 14 residues. The chain's CDR3 is CASSLGGEVDTQYF. CDR3 DNA: TGTGCCAGCAGTTTAGGGGGGGAGGTAGATACGCAGTATTTT.

Regarding this clone: The same CDR3 can be traced to other DNA sequences in this sample. This chain joins TRBV5-4 and TRBJ2-7, with D tentatively TRBD1 (6 bases). Germline-derived CDR1 and CDR2 are SGHNT and YYREEE (reference sequence). V was pared by 3 bases and J by 0 bases, with 13 bases between. The CDR3 totals 15 residues. The CDR3 sequence: CASSSRGGSSYEQYF. The CDR3 DNA reads as TGTGCCAGCAGCTCCCGTGGGGGCAGCTCCTACGAGCAGTACTTC.

The V call is TRBV5-4, the J call TRBJ2-7, with D perhaps TRBD1 (6 bases). Trimming took 3 bases from V and 2 from J, leaving 18 bases between them. This CDR3 contains 16 residues. Germline CDR1 is SGHNT and CDR2 is YYREEE (reference sequence). CDR3 DNA: TGTGCCAGCAGCTCCTACGCGAGGACAGTCCCCTACGAGCAGTACTTC. Its translation: CASSSYARTVPYEQYF. The full variable domain, rest sourced from reference TRBV5-4 and TRBJ2-7, is ETGVTQSPTHLIKTRGQQVTLRCSSQSGHNTVSWYQQALGQGPQFIFQYYREEENGRGNFPPRFSGLQFPNYSSELNVNALELDDSALYLCASSSYARTVPYEQYFGPGTRLTVT.

This clone has a single count. DNA for the CDR3: TGTGCCAGCAGCTTAGCGCTGGGTACAGGTCCGACCTACGAGCAGTACTTC. As protein: CASSLALGTGPTYEQYF. The V call is TRBV7-9, the J call TRBJ2-7, with D maybe TRBD1 (5 bases). This CDR3 has 17 amino acids. Between the trimmed V and J ends, which lost 0 bases and 2 bases, there was a span of 17 bases. CDR1 SEHNR and CDR2 FQNEAQ come from the germline V gene (reference sequence).

The V and J genes are TRBV11-2 and TRBJ2-5; D not certain. The germline CDR1 and CDR2 sequences are SGHAT and FQNNGV. V was trimmed by 3 bases and J by 0 bases, leaving 8 bases between them. The length of the CDR3 is 14 residues. The CDR3 here is CASSFRADQETQYF. DNA for the CDR3: TGTGCCAGCAGCTTTAGGGCAGACCAAGAGACCCAGTACTTC.

The chain joins TRBV18 to TRBJ2-5; 7 bases align to TRBD2. This CDR3 region has 18 residues. The V segment lost 3 bases and the J segment 1 base; nucleotides outside the gene matches: 14. Germline V gene sequence: CDR1 KGHSH, CDR2 LQKENI. CDR3 residues: CASSPYHSGGSRQETQYF. As DNA, the CDR3 is TGTGCCAGCTCACCCTACCATAGTGGCGGGAGTCGCCAAGAGACCCAGTACTTC.

The chain couples TRBV2 to TRBJ1-5, with D unresolved. The germline V gene has CDR1 SNHLY and CDR2 FYNNEI. V was pared by 7 bases and J by 3 bases, with 19 bases between. This CDR3 comprises 16 residues. CDR3 residues: CASTEGGRRVNQPQHF. The CDR3 DNA reads TGTGCCAGCACCGAGGGCGGACGGCGGGTCAATCAGCCCCAGCATTTT.

The V gene is TRBV19, the J gene TRBJ2-7, with 13 nucleotides matching TRBD2. The V gene's germline CDR1 is LNHDA and CDR2 SQIVND (reference sequence). Germline trimming cut 5 bases from V and 3 bases from J; bases unmatched to any gene: 10. There are 17 residues in the CDR3. DNA for the CDR3: TGTGCCAGTAGTGCGGACATGGGACTAGCGGGAAACTACGAGCAGTACTTC. Translating gives CASSADMGLAGNYEQYF.

As concerns this clone: The sample carries other DNA sequences with the same CDR3. V gene TRBV7-3 combines with J gene TRBJ2-6; D is uncertain. This CDR3 region has 14 residues. The ends were cut back, 1 base at V and 4 bases at J, with 5 bases in the middle. Germline lookup yields CDR1 SGHTA and CDR2 FQGTGA. CDR3 sequence (DNA): TGTGCCAGCAGCTTAAACTCGGGGGCCAACGTCCTGACTTTC. Protein sequence: CASSLNSGANVLTF.

J is TRBJ2-5 and V is TRBV15; 7 positions match TRBD2. The V gene end was trimmed by 2 bases and the J gene end by 5 bases; junction bases not matched to a gene: 11. Germline CDR1 reads LNHNV; CDR2 reads YYDKDF (reference sequence). This CDR3 region has 16 residues. This CDR3 reads CATSRKGLEGRETQYF. As DNA, the CDR3 is TGTGCCACCAGCAGAAAAGGACTAGAGGGGAGGGAGACCCAGTACTTC.

The rearrangement links TRBV18 to TRBJ1-4; TRBD1 might be the D (6 bases). Per the germline V gene, CDR1 is KGHSH and CDR2 is LQKENI. The CDR3 loop spans 13 amino acids. Trimming left V 5 bases short and J 7 bases short, with 11 bases between. The CDR3 spells CASSSRDTEKLFF. The CDR3 DNA sequence: TGTGCCAGCTCATCTCGGGACACTGAAAAACTGTTTTTT.

The CDR3 coding sequence is TGTGCCAGCAGCTTAGGGGGGTATGAAGCTTTCTTT. It encodes CASSLGGYEAFF. J is TRBJ1-1 and V is TRBV11-2; D possibly corresponds to TRBD1 (5 bases). The CDR3 consists of 12 residues. Per germline, CDR1 SGHAT and CDR2 FQNNGV. Trimming took 1 base from V and 7 from J, leaving 7 bases between them.

Of note for this clone: The sample holds other DNA sequences that translate to the same CDR3. The chain recombines TRBV2 with TRBJ2-7; TRBD1 matches at 7 bases. The CDR3 covers 12 residues. V lost 6 bases, J lost 1 base, and 0 bases stayed unmatched. Germline-derived CDR1 and CDR2 are SNHLY and FYNNEI. CDR3 region: CASRTGSYEQYF. CDR3 DNA sequence: TGTGCCAGCAGGACAGGGTCCTACGAGCAGTACTTC.

This chain joins TRBV27 and TRBJ1-4; D gene uncertain. Germline CDR1 is MNHEY and CDR2 is SMNVEV (reference sequence). V gave up 3 bases and J gave up 3 bases, with 8 bases separating them. This CDR3 contains 14 residues. The CDR3 spells CASSLGGSNEKLFF. The DNA for the CDR3 is TGTGCCAGCAGTTTGGGTGGATCTAATGAAAAACTGTTTTTT.

The chain has TRBV27 and TRBJ1-5, with D possibly matching TRBD1 (5 bases). The V and J ends lost 6 bases and 2 bases respectively, with 20 bases between them. Germline values: CDR1 MNHEY, CDR2 SMNVEV (reference sequence). The CDR3 loop spans 17 amino acids. The CDR3 sequence is CASSQVREARGNQPQHF. The DNA for the CDR3 is TGTGCCAGCAGCCAGGTCAGGGAAGCAAGGGGCAATCAGCCCCAGCATTTT.

The chain recombines TRBV28 with TRBJ2-7; tentative D call: TRBD2 (6 bases). Deletions cut 6 bases from V and 3 bases from J, with 18 bases between. CDR3 length equals 15 residues. Germline V CDR1 and CDR2: MDHEN, SYDVKM. CDR3 amino acids: CASSRLRRGDYEQYF. The CDR3 coding sequence is TGTGCCAGCAGCCGCCTAAGGCGGGGAGACTACGAGCAGTACTTC.

The chain couples TRBV4-1 to TRBJ2-7, with TRBD2 identical over 12 bases. The CDR3 has 15 residues. Germline V gives CDR1 MGHRA, CDR2 YSYEKL. After removal of 4 bases from V and 2 bases from J, the junction contained 3 bases not matched to a gene. The CDR3 DNA reads TGCGCCAGCAGCCCCGGACTAGCGGGGACCTACGAGCAGTACTTC. Its protein is CASSPGLAGTYEQYF.

The chain is built from TRBV14 and TRBJ2-2; 9 nucleotides align to TRBD2. This CDR3 is 15 amino acids long. The junction had 2 bases not matched to a gene; V was cut back by 1 base and J by 5 bases. Germline V gene sequence: CDR1 SGHDN, CDR2 FVKESK. The CDR3: CASSQAGLATGELFF. CDR3 sequence (DNA): TGTGCCAGCAGCCAAGCGGGACTAGCTACCGGGGAGCTGTTTTTT.

This chain connects TRBV11-2 to TRBJ2-7; D is perhaps TRBD2 (6 bases). V was trimmed by 5 bases and J by 0 bases, leaving 14 bases between them. Germline-derived CDR1 and CDR2 are SGHAT and FQNNGV. This CDR3 spans 15 amino acids. CDR3 DNA: TGTGCCAGCAGCCCCCTCGGGGGAAGCTCCTACGAGCAGTACTTC. Its protein product is CASSPLGGSSYEQYF.

Notes on this clone: Other DNA sequences in the same sample also yield this CDR3. V is TRBV5-1 and J is TRBJ2-1, with TRBD1 as a possible D gene (6 bases). The germline V gene encodes CDR1 SGHRS and CDR2 YFSETQ. The V end was cut by 0 bases, the J end by 2 bases, with 6 bases between. CDR3 length: 14 amino acids. CDR3 sequence: CASSLGTAYNEQFF. CDR3 DNA: TGCGCCAGCAGCTTGGGGACAGCCTACAATGAGCAGTTCTTC.

The chain couples TRBV7-2 to TRBJ2-7; TRBD1 aligns across 10 bases. With 4 bases clipped from V and 3 bases from J, the junction kept 3 bases outside the gene matches. CDR3 length: 14 amino acids. Germline lookup yields CDR1 SGHTA and CDR2 FQGNSA. The chain's CDR3 is CASSWGQGFYEQYF. The CDR3, as DNA: TGTGCCAGCAGCTGGGGACAGGGGTTCTACGAGCAGTACTTC.

The chain carries TRBV21-1 and TRBJ2-5; TRBD1, the table's D call, lacks a check against the DNA. TRBV21-1 is a listed pseudogene. CDR3 length: 20 amino acids. This CDR3 reads CASSKAFLVGPGQGGSTQYF. The CDR3 bases are TGTGCCAGCAGCAAAGCCTTCCTCGTCGGTCCGGGACAGGGCGGTTCGACCCAGTACTTC.

Of note for this clone: The same CDR3 also results from other DNA sequences found in this sample. V and J are TRBV18 and TRBJ2-3, with TRBD1 identical over 11 bases. Trimming took 3 bases from V and 2 from J; bases not matched to a gene: 4. Germline V gives CDR1 KGHSH, CDR2 LQKENI. The CDR3 consists of 16 residues. The CDR3 region is CASSPLDRGLTDTQYF. CDR3 DNA: TGTGCCAGCTCACCCCTGGACAGGGGGCTCACAGATACGCAGTATTTT.

The chain is built from TRBV5-4 and TRBJ2-1; TRBD2 aligns across 11 bases. CDR1 and CDR2 from the germline V gene are SGHNT and YYREEE (reference sequence). This CDR3 region has 15 residues. With 4 bases clipped from V and 4 bases from J, the junction kept 4 bases outside the gene matches. CDR3 sequence reads: CASSKGTSGYNEQFF. Here the CDR3 DNA reads TGTGCCAGCAGCAAAGGGACTAGCGGATACAATGAGCAGTTCTTC. The whole variable domain, remainder taken from reference TRBV5-4 and TRBJ2-1, is ETGVTQSPTHLIKTRGQQVTLRCSSQSGHNTVSWYQQALGQGPQFIFQYYREEENGRGNFPPRFSGLQFPNYSSELNVNALELDDSALYLCASSKGTSGYNEQFFGPGTRLTVL.